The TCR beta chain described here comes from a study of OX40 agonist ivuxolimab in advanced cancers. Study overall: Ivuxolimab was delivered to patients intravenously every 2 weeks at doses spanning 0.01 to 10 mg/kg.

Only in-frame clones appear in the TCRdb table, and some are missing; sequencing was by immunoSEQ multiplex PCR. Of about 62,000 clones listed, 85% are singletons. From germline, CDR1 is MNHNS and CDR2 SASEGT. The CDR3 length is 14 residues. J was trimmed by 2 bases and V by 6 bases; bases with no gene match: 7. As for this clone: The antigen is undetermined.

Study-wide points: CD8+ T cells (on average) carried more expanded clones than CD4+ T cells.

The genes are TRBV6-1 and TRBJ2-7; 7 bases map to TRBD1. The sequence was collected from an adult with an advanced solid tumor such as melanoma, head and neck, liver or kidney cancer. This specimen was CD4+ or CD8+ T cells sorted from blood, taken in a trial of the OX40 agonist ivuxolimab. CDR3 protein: CASRIRTGAYEQYF. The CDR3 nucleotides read TGTGCCAGCAGAATTCGGACAGGCGCCTACGAGCAGTACTTC.